This T cell receptor beta chain is from a study of identical twins. TCRdb fed the 5' RACE reads into MiXCR, producing one record per CDR3 protein. The sample has around 480,000 distinct CDR3 sequences; about 14% are singletons. V lost 5 bases and J lost 3; bases outside the gene matches: 6. The CDR3 totals 15 residues. Per the germline V gene, CDR1 is ENHRY and CDR2 is SYGVKD. The data were also submitted as part of a second study, on yellow fever vaccine responses in identical twins.

This clonotype originated in a woman aged 18-29 years in good health. V is TRBV10-3 and J is TRBJ2-7; TRBD1 aligns across 11 bases. Material: CD4+ T cells sorted from blood. CDR3 amino acids: CAISPGTGGFYEQYF. CDR3 nucleotides: TGTGCCATCAGTCCCGGGACAGGGGGATTCTACGAGCAGTACTTC.